The 15 T cell receptor beta chains listed next were all sequenced from one sample in a study of T cell changes during pregnancy in multiple sclerosis. Method: immunoSEQ multiplex PCR; TCRdb's copy keeps in-frame clones and lacks some. There are approximately 100,000 clones in the sample; around 93% occur only once, and approximately 1.6% lies in the top ten. Sequenced material: peripheral blood, taken after pregnancy. These receptors were taken from a female donor with multiple sclerosis, enrolled in a pregnancy study.

The chain carries TRBV11-2 and TRBJ1-5, with 8 bases fitting TRBD1. The germline V gene has CDR1 SGHAT and CDR2 FQNNGV. The CDR3 consists of 17 residues. The junction had 12 bases not matched to a gene; V was cut back by 5 bases and J by 3 bases. This CDR3 reads CASSHGQGMGDNQPQHF. CDR3 in DNA: TGTGCCAGCAGCCATGGACAGGGCATGGGTGACAATCAGCCCCAGCATTTT.

V is TRBV6-1 and J is TRBJ2-1, with a tentative D call TRBD1 (6 bases). The CDR3 consists of 15 residues. The germline gives CDR1 MNHNS, CDR2 SASEGT. The V end was cut by 4 bases, the J end by 5 bases, with 15 bases between. CDR3 DNA sequence: TGTGCCAGCAGTGGCAGGGGCCTAGTAAACAATGAGCAGTTCTTC. Encoded protein: CASSGRGLVNNEQFF.

This chain uses TRBV6-1 with TRBJ2-3; no clear D. Per germline, CDR1 MNHNS and CDR2 SASEGT. The CDR3 is 12 residues long. V was cut by 6 bases and J by 6 bases, with 10 bases left in between. Here the CDR3 reads CASRSVPDTQYF. The DNA for the CDR3 is TGTGCCAGCAGGTCAGTGCCGGATACGCAGTATTTT.

This clone was seen a few times. The rearrangement uses TRBV25-1 and TRBJ1-2; 8 bases are shared with TRBD1. V shed 5 bases, J shed 8 bases, and the junction held 10 bases outside the gene matches. This CDR3 contains 14 residues. CDR1 and CDR2 from the germline V gene are MGHDK and SYGVNS. CDR3 bases: TGTGCCAGCAGTAAGGACAGGGTCGCCTCCGGCTACACCTTC. It specifies CASSKDRVASGYTF.

A single count supports this clone. The V gene is TRBV6-5, the J gene TRBJ1-5; D unclear. The CDR3 sequence is 14 residues long. V lost 6 bases and J 7 bases, leaving 16 bases between the germline ends. In germline, CDR1 is MNHEY, CDR2 SVGAGI. CDR3 loop: CASSPSGSGQPQHF. Here the CDR3 DNA reads TGTGCCAGCAGCCCCAGCGGGTCGGGGCAGCCCCAGCATTTT.

This rearrangement joins TRBV2 to TRBJ2-1, with 12 bases aligning to TRBD2. The CDR3 has 17 residues. Trimming removed 4 bases from V and 4 bases from J; junction bases left unmatched: 8. In germline, CDR1 is SNHLY, CDR2 FYNNEI. The CDR3 is CASSALAGGVGYNEQFF. The CDR3 coding sequence is TGTGCCAGCAGTGCCCTAGCGGGAGGGGTAGGTTACAATGAGCAGTTCTTC.

The V gene is TRBV7-2, the J gene TRBJ1-4, with TRBD1 matching 8 bases. This CDR3 spans 13 amino acids. Germline CDR1 reads SGHTA; CDR2 reads FQGNSA. Trimming cost V 5 bases and J 10 bases; bases outside gene matches: 6. The CDR3 loop reads CASSPATGVKLFF. Written as DNA, the CDR3 is TGTGCCAGCAGCCCGGCGACAGGGGTAAAACTGTTTTTT.

The genes are TRBV5-8 and TRBJ1-5; a weak D match, TRBD1 (5 bases). This CDR3 spans 12 amino acids. In germline, CDR1 is SGHTS, CDR2 YDEGEE. V was trimmed by 6 bases and J by 3 bases, leaving 7 bases between them. In nucleotides, the CDR3 is TGTGCCAGCAAGGGGTCCAATCAGCCCCAGCATTTT. This gives the protein CASKGSNQPQHF.

This clone was counted a single time. The chain is built from TRBV19 and TRBJ1-5; 8 bases are a match to TRBD1. The CDR3 is 14 amino acids. With V trimmed by 4 bases and J by 7 bases, 6 bases remained unmatched. CDR1 LNHDA and CDR2 SQIVND come from the germline V gene (reference sequence). In nucleotides, the CDR3 is TGTGCCAGTAGTAGGGACAGGATGAGCCAGCCCCAGCATTTT. This codes for CASSRDRMSQPQHF. Combining the CDR3 with reference TRBV19 and TRBJ1-5 gives the whole variable domain DGGITQSPKYLFRKEGQNVTLSCEQNLNHDAMYWYRQDPGQGLRLIYYSQIVNDFQKGDIAEGYSVSREKKESFPLTVTSAQKNPTAFYLCASSRDRMSQPQHFGDGTRLSIL.

Only one count was recorded for this clone. The V gene is TRBV10-3, the J gene TRBJ2-3; 9 bases agree with TRBD2. The CDR3 spans 16 residues. Germline V gene sequence: CDR1 ENHRY, CDR2 SYGVKD. V gave up 4 bases and J gave up 2 bases; unmatched junction bases: 7. CDR3 region: CAISVLAGAVTDTQYF. The DNA of the CDR3 is TGTGCCATCAGTGTATTAGCGGGAGCCGTCACAGATACGCAGTATTTT.

The chain recombines TRBV11-2 with TRBJ2-7; TRBD2 matches 7 bases. Trimming at V came to 5 bases and at J to 10 bases, leaving 5 bases not matched to a gene. Germline V gene data show CDR1 as SGHAT and CDR2 as FQNNGV. This CDR3 contains 11 residues. The CDR3 loop reads CASSLGLLQYF. For the CDR3, the DNA is TGTGCCAGCAGCCTGGGACTACTCCAGTACTTC. Full variable domain (remainder filled in from reference TRBV11-2 and TRBJ2-7): EAGVAQSPRYKIIEKRQSVAFWCNPISGHATLYWYQQILGQGPKLLIQFQNNGVVDDSQLPKDRFSAERLKGVDSTLKIQPAKLEDSAVYLCASSLGLLQYFGPGTRLTVT.

The genes are TRBV19 and TRBJ1-1; 8 bases line up with TRBD1. The germline V gene has CDR1 LNHDA and CDR2 SQIVND (reference sequence). The length of the CDR3 is 13 residues. Trimming took 5 bases from V and 5 from J; bases not matched to a gene: 4. CDR3 sequence reads: CASSVDRETEAFF. CDR3 sequence (DNA): TGTGCCAGTAGTGTGGACAGGGAGACTGAAGCTTTCTTT.

This chain uses TRBV9 with TRBJ2-1; maybe TRBD1 (6 bases). CDR3 length: 14 residues. V lost 6 bases and J lost 7, with 17 bases in between. CDR1 SGDLS and CDR2 YYNGEE come from the germline V gene. The CDR3 sequence is CASNLPGTLNEQFF. CDR3 bases: TGTGCCAGCAACCTTCCCGGGACACTTAATGAGCAGTTCTTC.

This chain links TRBV12-5 with TRBJ2-3, with 7 bases aligning to TRBD1. Looked up from germline, CDR1 is LGHNT and CDR2 is FRNRAP. This CDR3 contains 19 residues. V was clipped by 6 bases and J by 4 bases; unmatched bases: 22. As DNA, the CDR3 is TGTGCTAGTGGGAGGACAGGAGCATTCCGTGGGGGAGCTCCAGATACGCAGTATTTT. This codes for CASGRTGAFRGGAPDTQYF.

The gene calls are TRBV2 and TRBJ1-5; TRBD1 might be the D (5 bases). This CDR3 spans 15 amino acids. Germline CDR1 SNHLY, CDR2 FYNNEI. Trimming pared 2 bases from V and 6 bases from J, leaving 14 bases between. The chain's CDR3 is CASSEQGFPSQPQHF. The CDR3 DNA reads TGTGCCAGCAGTGAACAGGGATTTCCCAGTCAGCCCCAGCATTTT.